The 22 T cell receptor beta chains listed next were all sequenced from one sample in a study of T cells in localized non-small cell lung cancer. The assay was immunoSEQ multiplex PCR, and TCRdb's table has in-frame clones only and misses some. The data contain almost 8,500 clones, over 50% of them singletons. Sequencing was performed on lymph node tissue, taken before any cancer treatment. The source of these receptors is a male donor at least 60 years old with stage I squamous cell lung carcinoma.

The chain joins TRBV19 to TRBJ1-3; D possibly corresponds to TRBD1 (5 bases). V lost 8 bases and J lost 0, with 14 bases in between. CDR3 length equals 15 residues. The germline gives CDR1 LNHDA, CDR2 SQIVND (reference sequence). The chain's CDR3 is CASGTEISSGNTIYF. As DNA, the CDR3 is TGTGCCAGTGGGACCGAAATATCCTCTGGAAACACCATATATTTT.

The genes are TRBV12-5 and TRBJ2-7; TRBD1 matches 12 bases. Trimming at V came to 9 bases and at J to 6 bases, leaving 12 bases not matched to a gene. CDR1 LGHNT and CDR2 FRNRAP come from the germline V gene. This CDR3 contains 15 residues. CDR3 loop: CASGTGTGGGSEQYF. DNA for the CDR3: TGTGCTAGCGGTACTGGGACAGGGGGCGGTTCCGAGCAGTACTTC.

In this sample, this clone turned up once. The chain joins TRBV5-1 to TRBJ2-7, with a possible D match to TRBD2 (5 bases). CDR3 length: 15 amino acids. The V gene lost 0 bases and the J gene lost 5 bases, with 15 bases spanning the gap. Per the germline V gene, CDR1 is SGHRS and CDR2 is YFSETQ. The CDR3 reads CASSLAGDYEDEQYF. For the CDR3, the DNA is TGCGCCAGCAGCTTGGCCGGGGATTACGAAGACGAGCAGTACTTC.

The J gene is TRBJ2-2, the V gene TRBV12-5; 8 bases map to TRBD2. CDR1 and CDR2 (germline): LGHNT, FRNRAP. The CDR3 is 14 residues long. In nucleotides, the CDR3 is TGTGCCACCTTTAGCGGGGCGAACACCGGGGAGCTGTTTTTT. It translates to CATFSGANTGELFF. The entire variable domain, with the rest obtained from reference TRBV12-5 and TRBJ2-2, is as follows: DARVTQTPRHKVTEMGQEVTMRCQPILGHNTVFWYRQTMMQGLELLAYFRNRAPLDDSGMPKDRFSAEMPDATLATLKIQPSEPRDSAVYFCATFSGANTGELFFGEGSRLTVL.

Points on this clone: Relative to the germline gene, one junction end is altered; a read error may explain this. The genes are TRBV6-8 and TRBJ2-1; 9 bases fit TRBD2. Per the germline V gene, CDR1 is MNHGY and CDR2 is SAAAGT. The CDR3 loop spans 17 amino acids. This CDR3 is CANSSPGVAGGRNEQFF. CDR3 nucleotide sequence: TGTGCCAACAGTTCCCCCGGCGTTGCGGGAGGGCGAAATGAGCAGTTCTTC.

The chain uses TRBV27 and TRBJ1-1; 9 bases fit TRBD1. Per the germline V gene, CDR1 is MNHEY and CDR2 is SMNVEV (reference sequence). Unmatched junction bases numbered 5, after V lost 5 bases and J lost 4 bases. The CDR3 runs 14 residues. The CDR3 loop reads CASSPRTGVTEAFF. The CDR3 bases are TGTGCCAGCAGTCCCCGGACAGGGGTCACTGAAGCTTTCTTT.

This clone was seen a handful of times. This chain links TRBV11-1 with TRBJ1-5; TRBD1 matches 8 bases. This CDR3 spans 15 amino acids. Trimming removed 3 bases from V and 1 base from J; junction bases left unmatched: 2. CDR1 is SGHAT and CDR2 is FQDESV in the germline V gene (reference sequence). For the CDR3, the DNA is TGTGCCAGCAGCTTGGGACAGGCCAGCAATCAGCCCCAGCATTTT. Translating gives CASSLGQASNQPQHF.

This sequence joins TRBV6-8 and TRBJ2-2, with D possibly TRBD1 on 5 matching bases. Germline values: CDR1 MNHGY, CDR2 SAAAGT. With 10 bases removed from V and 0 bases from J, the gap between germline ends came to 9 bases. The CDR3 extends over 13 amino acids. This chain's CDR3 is CATTDTNTGELFF. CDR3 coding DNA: TGTGCCACCACGGACACGAACACCGGGGAGCTGTTTTTT.

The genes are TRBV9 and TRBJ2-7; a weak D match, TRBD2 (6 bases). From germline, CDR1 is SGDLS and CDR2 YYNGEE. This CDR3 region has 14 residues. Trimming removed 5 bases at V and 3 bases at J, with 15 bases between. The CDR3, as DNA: TGTGCCAGCAGTGAAGCGGGCGGAAACTACGAGCAGTACTTC. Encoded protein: CASSEAGGNYEQYF.

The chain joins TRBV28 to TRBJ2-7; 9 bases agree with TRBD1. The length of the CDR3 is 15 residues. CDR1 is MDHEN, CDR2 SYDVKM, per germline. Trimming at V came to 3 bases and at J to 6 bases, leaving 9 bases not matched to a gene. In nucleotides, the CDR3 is TGTGCCAGCAGTTTTGGGGACAGGGTGTTGGCCGAGCAGTACTTC. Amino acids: CASSFGDRVLAEQYF.

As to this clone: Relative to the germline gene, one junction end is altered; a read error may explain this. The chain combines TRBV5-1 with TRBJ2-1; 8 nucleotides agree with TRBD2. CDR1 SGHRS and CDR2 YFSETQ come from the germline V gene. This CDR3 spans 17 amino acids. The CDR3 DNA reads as TGCGCCAGCAGCTTGTTTCTTACCGGACTAGCCGGCAATAAGCAGTTCTTC. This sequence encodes CASSLFLTGLAGNKQFF.

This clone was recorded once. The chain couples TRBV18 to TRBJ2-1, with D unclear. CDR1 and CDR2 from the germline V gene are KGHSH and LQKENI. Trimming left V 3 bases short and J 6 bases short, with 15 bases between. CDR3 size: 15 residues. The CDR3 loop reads CASSPLPETGNEQFF. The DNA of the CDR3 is TGTGCCAGCTCACCTTTACCAGAAACGGGCAATGAGCAGTTCTTC.

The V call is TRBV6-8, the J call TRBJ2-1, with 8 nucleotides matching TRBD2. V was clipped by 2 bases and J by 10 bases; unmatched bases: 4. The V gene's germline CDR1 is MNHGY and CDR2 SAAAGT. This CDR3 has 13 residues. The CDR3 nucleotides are TGTGCCAGCAGTTACAGCGGGAGTCGGGAGCAGTTCTTC. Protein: CASSYSGSREQFF.

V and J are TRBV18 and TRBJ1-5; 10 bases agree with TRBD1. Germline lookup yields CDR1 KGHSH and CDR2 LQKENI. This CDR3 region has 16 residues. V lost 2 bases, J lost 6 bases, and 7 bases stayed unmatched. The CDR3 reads CASSPTGTGVFQPQHF. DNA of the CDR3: TGTGCCAGCTCACCAACCGGGACAGGGGTCTTTCAGCCCCAGCATTTT.

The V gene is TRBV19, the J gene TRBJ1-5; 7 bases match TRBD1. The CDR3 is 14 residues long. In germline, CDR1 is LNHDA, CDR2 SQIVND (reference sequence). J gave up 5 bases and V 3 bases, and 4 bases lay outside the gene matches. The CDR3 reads CASSIRDSDQPQHF. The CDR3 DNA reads TGTGCCAGTAGTATCAGGGACAGCGATCAGCCCCAGCATTTT.

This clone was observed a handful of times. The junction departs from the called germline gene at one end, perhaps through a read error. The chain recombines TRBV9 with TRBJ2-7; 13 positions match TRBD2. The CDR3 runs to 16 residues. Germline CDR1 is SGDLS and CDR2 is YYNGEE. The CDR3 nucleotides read TGTGCCAGCAGTGATGGACTAGCGGGAGCCTCGCGCGAGCAGTATTTC. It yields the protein CASSDGLAGASREQYF.

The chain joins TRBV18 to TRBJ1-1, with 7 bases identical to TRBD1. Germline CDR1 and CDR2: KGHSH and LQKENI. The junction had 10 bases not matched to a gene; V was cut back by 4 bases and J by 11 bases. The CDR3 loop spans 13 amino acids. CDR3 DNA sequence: TGTGCCAGCTCACTGGGACAGTACCCTGGGGCTTTCTTT. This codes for CASSLGQYPGAFF.

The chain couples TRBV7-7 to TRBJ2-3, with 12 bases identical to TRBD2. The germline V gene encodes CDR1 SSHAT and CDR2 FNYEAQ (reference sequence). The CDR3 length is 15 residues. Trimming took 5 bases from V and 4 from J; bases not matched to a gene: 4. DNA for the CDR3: TGTGCCAGCAGCCCTCGGACTAGCGGGGCAGATACGCAGTATTTT. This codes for CASSPRTSGADTQYF.

CDR3 in amino acids: CASSPYQQNEAFF. Written as DNA, the CDR3 is TGTGCCAGCAGTCCCTATCAACAAAATGAAGCTTTCTTT. V gene TRBV6-8 combines with J gene TRBJ1-1, with unresolved D. Germline values: CDR1 MNHGY, CDR2 SAAAGT. CDR3 length equals 13 residues. V shed 5 bases and J shed 7 bases, with 14 bases lying between them.

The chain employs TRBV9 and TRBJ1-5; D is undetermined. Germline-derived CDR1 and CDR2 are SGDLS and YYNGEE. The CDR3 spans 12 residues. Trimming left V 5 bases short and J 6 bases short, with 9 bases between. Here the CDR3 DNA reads TGTGCCAGCAGTGAACTCGGTCAGCCCCAGCATTTT. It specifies CASSELGQPQHF.

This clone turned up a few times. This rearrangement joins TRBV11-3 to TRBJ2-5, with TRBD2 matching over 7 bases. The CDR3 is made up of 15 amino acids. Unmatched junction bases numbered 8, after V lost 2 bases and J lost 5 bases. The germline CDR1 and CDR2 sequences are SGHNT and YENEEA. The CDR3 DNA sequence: TGTGCCAGCAGCTTACCCTTGGGGGAGGGGGAGACCCAGTACTTC. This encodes CASSLPLGEGETQYF.

The DNA for the CDR3 is TGTGCCAGCAGCCAAGCAGGACAGGGACTTATGAACACTGAAGCTTTCTTT. This gives the protein CASSQAGQGLMNTEAFF. The chain is built from TRBV14 and TRBJ1-1, with 8 bases lining up with TRBD1. Germline CDR1 and CDR2: SGHDN and FVKESK. The CDR3 runs 17 residues. J lost 0 bases, V lost 1 base, and 7 bases had no gene match. The full variable domain, its missing parts supplied by reference TRBV14 and TRBJ1-1, is EAGVTQFPSHSVIEKGQTVTLRCDPISGHDNLYWYRRVMGKEIKFLLHFVKESKQDESGMPNNRFLAERTGGTYSTLKVQPAELEDSGVYFCASSQAGQGLMNTEAFFGQGTRLTVV.